The 6 T cell receptor beta chains presented below share a single source sample, sequenced in a study of blood T cell repertoires in COVID-19. Only in-frame clones appear in the TCRdb table, and some are missing; sequencing was by immunoSEQ multiplex PCR. This table holds around 160,000 clones, 75% to 90% found once. Sequenced sample: peripheral blood. The receptors come from a woman aged 60-75 years with COVID-19, enrolled during active disease.

The V call is TRBV5-6, the J call TRBJ1-2; the match to TRBD1 covers 9 bases. J lost 7 bases, V lost 2 bases, and 3 bases had no gene match. The CDR3 contains 13 residues. Germline-derived CDR1 and CDR2 are SGHDT and YYEEEE. CDR3 protein: CASSFDRGAGYTF. Written as DNA, the CDR3 is TGTGCCAGCAGCTTCGACAGGGGGGCTGGCTACACCTTC. Variable domain in full (rest from reference TRBV5-6 and TRBJ1-2): DAGVTQSPTHLIKTRGQQVTLRCSPKSGHDTVSWYQQALGQGPQFIFQYYEEEERQRGNFPDRFSGHQFPNYSSELNVNALLLGDSALYLCASSFDRGAGYTFGSGTRLTVV.

V is TRBV2 and J is TRBJ2-3, with no clear D. V was trimmed by 2 bases and J by 1 base, leaving 7 bases between them. The germline V gene has CDR1 SNHLY and CDR2 FYNNEI. The CDR3 sequence is 14 residues long. The CDR3 loop reads CASSEQVGTDTQYF. CDR3 coding DNA: TGTGCCAGCAGTGAACAGGTGGGCACAGATACGCAGTATTTT.

The chain employs TRBV5-1 and TRBJ2-3; the D gene is possibly TRBD1 (5 bases). V lost 5 bases to trimming and J lost 5 bases, with 18 bases between them. Germline assignment: CDR1 SGHRS and CDR2 YFSETQ. The CDR3 runs 15 residues. The CDR3 region has the DNA TGCGCCAGCAGAAGCATAGGGGCAGTACGAGATACGCAGTATTTT. It yields the protein CASRSIGAVRDTQYF.

The rearrangement uses TRBV19 and TRBJ1-4, with D possibly being TRBD1 (5 bases). V was trimmed by 5 bases and J by 4 bases, leaving 17 bases between them. CDR1 is LNHDA and CDR2 is SQIVND in the germline V gene (reference sequence). CDR3 length: 16 amino acids. CDR3 region: CASSGGRQRINEKLFF. In DNA form, the CDR3 reads TGTGCCAGTAGTGGAGGGAGACAGCGCATTAATGAAAAACTGTTTTTT.

The chain links TRBV6-2 or TRBV6-3 to TRBJ2-1; TRBD1 matches 9 bases. CDR1 is MNHEY, CDR2 SVGEGT, per germline. Unmatched junction bases numbered 13, after V lost 5 bases and J lost 8 bases. The CDR3 runs 16 residues. CDR3 bases: TGTGCCAGCAGTCCACGGACAGGGGATATCAGGGATGAGCAGTTCTTC. Protein product: CASSPRTGDIRDEQFF.

This clone has more than one count but fewer than ten. This chain links TRBV10-2 with TRBJ1-4, with 11 bases fitting TRBD1. Germline trimming cut 7 bases from V and 2 bases from J; bases unmatched to any gene: 9. The CDR3 loop spans 17 amino acids. Germline CDR1 WSHSY, CDR2 SAAADI. The CDR3 sequence is CASTGQGASETNEKLFF. In DNA form, the CDR3 reads TGCGCCAGCACAGGACAGGGGGCGAGTGAGACTAATGAAAAACTGTTTTTT.